Presented here are 25 T cell receptor beta chains from one specimen sequenced in a study of blood T cell repertoires in COVID-19. Method: immunoSEQ multiplex PCR; TCRdb's copy keeps in-frame clones and lacks some. This repertoire shows more than 85,000 clones, approximately 82% found once; its top ten account for approximately 9.6%. Sequencing used peripheral blood. Receptors originate from a man aged 55-75 years with active or convalescent COVID-19.

The chain is built from TRBV5-5 and TRBJ2-3; possibly TRBD2 for D (5 bases). The CDR3 is made up of 14 amino acids. Germline CDR1 reads SGHKS; CDR2 reads YYEKEE (reference sequence). Trimming pared 6 bases from V and 2 bases from J, leaving 13 bases between. In DNA form, the CDR3 reads TGTGCCAGCACCAAAGGAGGAAACACAGATACGCAGTATTTT. As protein: CASTKGGNTDTQYF. Complete variable domain (other parts from reference TRBV5-5 and TRBJ2-3): DAGVTQSPTHLIKTRGQQVTLRCSPISGHKSVSWYQQVLGQGPQFIFQYYEKEERGRGNFPDRFSARQFPNYSSELNVNALLLGDSALYLCASTKGGNTDTQYFGPGTRLTVL.

The chain links TRBV28 to TRBJ1-2, with D possibly being TRBD1 (5 bases). The CDR3 has 15 residues. Germline V lookup: CDR1 MDHEN, CDR2 SYDVKM. V lost 4 bases and J 5 bases, leaving 17 bases between the germline ends. CDR3 residues: CASSYTPTGDYGYTF. CDR3 DNA: TGTGCCAGCAGTTATACCCCTACGGGGGATTATGGCTACACCTTC.

The genes are TRBV19 and TRBJ2-2; the D gene is possibly TRBD1 (7 bases). The germline V gene has CDR1 LNHDA and CDR2 SQIVND (reference sequence). The CDR3 is 15 amino acids. V was pared by 1 base and J by 5 bases, with 11 bases between. CDR3 loop: CASSIGQGGTGELFF. The CDR3 region has the DNA TGTGCCAGTAGTATAGGACAGGGAGGAACCGGGGAGCTGTTTTTT.

The CDR3 bases are TGTGCCAGTAGTATGCGGGAAATACAAGAGACCCAGTACTTC. Its protein is CASSMREIQETQYF. This chain links TRBV19 with TRBJ2-5, with a tentative D call TRBD2 (6 bases). Germline values: CDR1 LNHDA, CDR2 SQIVND (reference sequence). The CDR3 consists of 14 residues. V gave up 3 bases and J gave up 2 bases, with 10 bases separating them. The full variable domain, in which reference TRBV19 and TRBJ2-5 provide the parts outside the CDR3, is DGGITQSPKYLFRKEGQNVTLSCEQNLNHDAMYWYRQDPGQGLRLIYYSQIVNDFQKGDIAEGYSVSREKKESFPLTVTSAQKNPTAFYLCASSMREIQETQYFGPGTRLLVL.

This chain uses TRBV11-2 with TRBJ2-1; 12 bases agree with TRBD2. The germline gives CDR1 SGHAT, CDR2 FQNNGV. Losses at the gene ends were 5 bases for V and 6 bases for J; bases not matched to a gene: 11. The CDR3 is 17 amino acids. As DNA, the CDR3 is TGTGCCAGCAGCGGTTTCCGGACTAGCGGGACCTTCAATGAGCAGTTCTTC. This encodes CASSGFRTSGTFNEQFF. Full variable domain (remainder filled in from reference TRBV11-2 and TRBJ2-1): EAGVAQSPRYKIIEKRQSVAFWCNPISGHATLYWYQQILGQGPKLLIQFQNNGVVDDSQLPKDRFSAERLKGVDSTLKIQPAKLEDSAVYLCASSGFRTSGTFNEQFFGPGTRLTVL.

This chain joins TRBV7-9 and TRBJ1-4; D remains ambiguous. V was pared by 4 bases and J by 0 bases, with 6 bases between. Looked up from germline, CDR1 is SEHNR and CDR2 is FQNEAQ (reference sequence). This CDR3 region has 14 residues. CDR3: CASSSAATNEKLFF. DNA for the CDR3: TGTGCCAGCAGCTCAGCCGCAACTAATGAAAAACTGTTTTTT.

Written as DNA, the CDR3 is TGTGCCTGGAGACAACAGGCTCTCTCTGGAAACACCATATATTTT. Translating gives CAWRQQALSGNTIYF. The rearrangement joins TRBV30 to TRBJ1-3, with D perhaps TRBD1 (5 bases). In germline, CDR1 is GTSNPN, CDR2 SVGIG (reference sequence). Trimming removed 3 bases at V and 0 bases at J, with 12 bases between. The CDR3 is made up of 15 amino acids.

The V and J genes are TRBV11-2 and TRBJ1-1, with D perhaps TRBD1 (5 bases). The germline CDR1 and CDR2 sequences are SGHAT and FQNNGV. The CDR3 extends over 13 amino acids. The V end lost 3 bases, the J end lost 1 base, and 6 bases lay between the germline ends. The CDR3 nucleotides are TGTGCCAGCAGCTTGCAGGGGAACACTGAAGCTTTCTTT. It is translated as CASSLQGNTEAFF. Full variable domain (remainder filled in from reference TRBV11-2 and TRBJ1-1): EAGVAQSPRYKIIEKRQSVAFWCNPISGHATLYWYQQILGQGPKLLIQFQNNGVVDDSQLPKDRFSAERLKGVDSTLKIQPAKLEDSAVYLCASSLQGNTEAFFGQGTRLTVV.

This clone came up a few times. V gene TRBV11-3 combines with J gene TRBJ2-5; the D gene is possibly TRBD1 (7 bases). Trimming left V 1 base short and J 5 bases short, with 29 bases between. The germline gives CDR1 SGHNT, CDR2 YENEEA. The CDR3 has 20 amino acids. The CDR3 nucleotides read TGTGCCAGCAGCTTAGGGCCAGGGGGGTTGTCAAGGTCCTACAAGGAGACCCAGTACTTC. It translates to CASSLGPGGLSRSYKETQYF.

This clone was seen just once. The genes are TRBV5-4 and TRBJ2-2, with 7 bases that match TRBD1. The CDR3 runs 15 residues. Germline lookup yields CDR1 SGHNT and CDR2 YYREEE (reference sequence). The V and J ends lost 3 bases and 4 bases, in that order; junction bases with no gene match: 6. CDR3 sequence reads: CASSSPTGRTGELFF. The CDR3 coding sequence is TGTGCCAGCAGCTCCCCGACAGGGCGCACCGGGGAGCTGTTTTTT.

The V call is TRBV7-2, the J call TRBJ1-1; D call uncertain. CDR1 and CDR2 from the germline V gene are SGHTA and FQGNSA. This CDR3 has 14 amino acids. V lost 1 base to trimming and J lost 0 bases, with 6 bases between them. The CDR3 bases are TGTGCCAGCAGCTTAGACAGAATGAACACTGAAGCTTTCTTT. This encodes CASSLDRMNTEAFF. Complete variable domain (other parts from reference TRBV7-2 and TRBJ1-1): GAGVSQSPSNKVTEKGKDVELRCDPISGHTALYWYRQSLGQGLEFLIYFQGNSAPDKSGLPSDRFSAERTGGSVSTLTIQRTQQEDSAVYLCASSLDRMNTEAFFGQGTRLTVV.

The chain recombines TRBV2 with TRBJ2-1; 7 bases line up with TRBD1. Trimming at V came to 7 bases and at J to 12 bases, leaving 15 bases not matched to a gene. Germline V gives CDR1 SNHLY, CDR2 FYNNEI. The CDR3 has 14 amino acids. The CDR3 spells CASMWTTGAQGQFF. The CDR3 nucleotides are TGTGCCAGCATGTGGACCACAGGGGCGCAGGGGCAGTTCTTC.

The chain combines TRBV30 with TRBJ1-1; 8 positions agree with TRBD1. This CDR3 comprises 15 residues. CDR1 is GTSNPN, CDR2 SVGIG, per germline (reference sequence). J gave up 2 bases and V 0 bases, and 5 bases lay outside the gene matches. The CDR3 protein is CAWSVGQGINTEAFF. In nucleotides, the CDR3 is TGTGCCTGGAGTGTTGGACAGGGCATTAACACTGAAGCTTTCTTT.

This clone was seen a single time. The chain joins TRBV6-5 to TRBJ1-2, with a tentative D call TRBD1 (5 bases). CDR1 is MNHEY, CDR2 SVGAGI, per germline. Trimming shortened V by 0 bases and J by 8 bases, and 16 bases separated the two germline ends. The CDR3 spans 15 residues. CDR3 residues: CASSYSGGAHWGYTF. The CDR3 DNA reads as TGTGCCAGCAGTTACTCGGGGGGTGCCCATTGGGGCTACACCTTC.

The gene calls are TRBV10-1 and TRBJ2-1, with 8 bases identical to TRBD2. CDR1 and CDR2 from the germline V gene are WNHNN and SYGVQD (reference sequence). Trimming took 5 bases from V and 8 from J; bases not matched to a gene: 11. CDR3 length equals 15 residues. The CDR3 nucleotides read TGCGCCAGCAGTCCTAGCGGGCCCCCGGGAGATGAGCAGTTCTTC. Its translation: CASSPSGPPGDEQFF.

The J gene is TRBJ2-2, the V gene TRBV27, with 9 nucleotides matching TRBD1. Germline values: CDR1 MNHEY, CDR2 SMNVEV (reference sequence). The CDR3 is made up of 16 amino acids. J gave up 1 base and V 5 bases, and 5 bases lay outside the gene matches. The CDR3 region has the DNA TGTGCCAGCAGTCCCGGGACAGGGAGGAACACCGGGGAGCTGTTTTTT. Translation gives CASSPGTGRNTGELFF.

This clone was picked up one time. V and J are TRBV6-5 and TRBJ2-1; the match to TRBD2 covers 10 bases. Germline loops: CDR1 MNHEY, CDR2 SVGAGI. The V and J ends lost 7 bases and 6 bases, in that order; junction bases with no gene match: 9. The length of the CDR3 is 15 residues. The DNA of the CDR3 is TGTGCCAGCACCCCCAGGGGACTAGCGAGCAATGAGCAGTTCTTC. The encoded protein is CASTPRGLASNEQFF.

The V gene is TRBV11-3, the J gene TRBJ2-7; 10 nucleotides agree with TRBD1. This CDR3 contains 16 residues. Germline lookup yields CDR1 SGHNT and CDR2 YENEEA. The V gene end was trimmed by 3 bases and the J gene end by 1 base; junction bases not matched to a gene: 6. Here the CDR3 reads CASSFLPGQGSYEQYF. The DNA of the CDR3 is TGTGCCAGCAGCTTTCTCCCGGGACAGGGGTCCTACGAGCAGTACTTC.

The rearrangement uses TRBV11-3 and TRBJ2-3; 9 bases agree with TRBD2. V trimming: 5 bases; J trimming: 4 bases; junction bases outside the gene matches: 10. The CDR3 is 16 residues long. Germline V gene sequence: CDR1 SGHNT, CDR2 YENEEA. The CDR3 loop reads CASSRVAGGEADTQYF. CDR3 DNA sequence: TGTGCCAGCAGCAGGGTCGCGGGAGGGGAGGCAGATACGCAGTATTTT.

The chain joins TRBV5-6 to TRBJ1-2; D is unclear. Trimming left V 0 bases short and J 1 base short, with 7 bases between. Germline V lookup: CDR1 SGHDT, CDR2 YYEEEE. CDR3 size: 14 residues. The DNA for the CDR3 is TGTGCCAGCAGCTTGGCCAGGTTTAACTATGGCTACACCTTC. Translated: CASSLARFNYGYTF.

J is TRBJ1-4 and V is TRBV5-4; D is undetermined. The CDR3 covers 15 residues. The V end was cut by 0 bases, the J end by 6 bases, with 12 bases between. CDR1 and CDR2 from the germline V gene are SGHNT and YYREEE (reference sequence). The CDR3 spells CASSLDIAADEKLFF. The CDR3 DNA reads TGTGCCAGCAGCTTGGATATTGCGGCGGATGAAAAACTGTTTTTT.

The V call is TRBV3-1 (or the pseudogene TRBV3-2), the J call TRBJ1-1; no reliable D call. The CDR3 covers 11 residues. Trimming removed 4 bases at V and 11 bases at J, with 11 bases between. In germline, CDR1 is LGHDT, CDR2 YNNKEL (reference sequence). As DNA, the CDR3 is TGTGCCAGCAGCCTTAAAAGGGAGGCTTTCTTT. Encoded protein: CASSLKREAFF.

The J gene is TRBJ1-1, the V gene TRBV18; D is possibly TRBD1 (5 bases). Germline V gene lookup returns CDR1 KGHSH and CDR2 LQKENI. Trimming took 1 base from V and 1 from J, leaving 13 bases between them. This CDR3 region has 16 residues. CDR3 DNA sequence: TGTGCCAGCTCACCACAGGGGCCCGGGAGGAACACTGAAGCTTTCTTT. Translation gives CASSPQGPGRNTEAFF.

The chain has TRBV20-1 and TRBJ2-3; TRBD2 matches at 7 bases. Looked up from germline, CDR1 is DFQATT and CDR2 is SNEGSKA (reference sequence). The CDR3 sequence is 14 residues long. Trimming cost V 3 bases and J 5 bases; bases outside gene matches: 8. CDR3 DNA sequence: TGCAGTGCTAGTAGGGAGGGCGTTGGAGATACGCAGTATTTT. Translating it yields CSASREGVGDTQYF.

This clone appeared a few times. The rearrangement uses TRBV6-1 and TRBJ2-1, with 14 nucleotides matching TRBD2. V trimming: 1 base; J trimming: 1 base; junction bases outside the gene matches: 0. The CDR3 is made up of 17 amino acids. The germline V gene encodes CDR1 MNHNS and CDR2 SASEGT. As DNA, the CDR3 is TGTGCCAGCAGTGAAGGACTAGCGGGAGGGTCCTACAATGAGCAGTTCTTC. As protein: CASSEGLAGGSYNEQFF.